The 10 T cell receptor beta chains below were found in one sample sequenced in a study of blood T cells in healthy people across ages. Through a sample-barcoded 5' primer and a J-beta primer mix, a second PCR was run for 7 to 11 cycles. MiXCR, run by TCRdb on the 5' RACE reads, gives a single entry per CDR3 protein. The sample carries 1 million to 1.2 million distinct CDR3 sequences, less than 45% recorded once. Sequencing input: blood. These receptors came from a man between 18 and 35 years old in good health.

This clonotype was recorded a few times. J is TRBJ1-1 and V is TRBV5-1; possibly TRBD1 for D (5 bases). The germline V gene has CDR1 SGHRS and CDR2 YFSETQ. This CDR3 comprises 14 residues. Trimming shortened V by 0 bases and J by 7 bases, and 13 bases separated the two germline ends. This CDR3 reads CASSLGGGDGEAFF. The DNA for the CDR3 is TGCGCCAGCAGCTTGGGGGGGGGAGACGGTGAAGCTTTCTTT. Complete variable domain (other parts from reference TRBV5-1 and TRBJ1-1): KAGVTQTPRYLIKTRGQQVTLSCSPISGHRSVSWYQQTPGQGLQFLFEYFSETQRNKGNFPGRFSGRQFSNSRSEMNVSTLELGDSALYLCASSLGGGDGEAFFGQGTRLTVV.

This clonotype has only a few counts. V is TRBV7-9 and J is TRBJ1-4; D is unclear. Germline V gene sequence: CDR1 SEHNR, CDR2 FQNEAQ (reference sequence). V was trimmed by 5 bases and J by 2 bases, leaving 0 bases between them. This CDR3 contains 11 residues. CDR3 sequence reads: CASSTNEKLFF. The CDR3 nucleotides are TGTGCCAGCAGCACTAATGAAAAACTGTTTTTT.

The chain recombines TRBV20-1 with TRBJ1-4, with 9 bases aligning to TRBD1. V lost 3 bases to trimming and J lost 8 bases; unmatched junction nucleotides: 7. The CDR3 consists of 14 residues. Germline-derived CDR1 and CDR2 are DFQATT and SNEGSKA (reference sequence). CDR3 in amino acids: CSARATGGEEKLFF. CDR3 DNA sequence: TGCAGTGCTAGGGCGACAGGGGGGGAAGAAAAACTGTTTTTT.

V is TRBV20-1 and J is TRBJ2-7, with D maybe TRBD1 (6 bases). This CDR3 is 11 amino acids long. The germline V and J ends were trimmed by 6 bases and 4 bases, with 10 bases remaining between them. In germline, CDR1 is DFQATT, CDR2 SNEGSKA (reference sequence). DNA of the CDR3: TGCAGTGCGGCAGGGGCTTACGAGCAGTACTTC. Protein: CSAAGAYEQYF.

This clonotype was seen at least ten times. J is TRBJ2-6 and V is TRBV9; D not certain. The V end was cut by 2 bases, the J end by 3 bases, with 6 bases between. This CDR3 contains 14 residues. CDR1 is SGDLS, CDR2 YYNGEE, per germline. As DNA, the CDR3 is TGTGCCAGCAGCGTCGGCGGTGGGGCCAACGTCCTGACTTTC. This gives the protein CASSVGGGANVLTF. The full variable domain, in which reference TRBV9 and TRBJ2-6 provide the parts outside the CDR3, is DSGVTQTPKHLITATGQRVTLRCSPRSGDLSVYWYQQSLDQGLQFLIQYYNGEERAKGNILERFSAQQFPDLHSELNLSSLELGDSALYFCASSVGGGANVLTFGAGSRLTVL.

This rearrangement joins TRBV28 to TRBJ1-5, with a tentative D call TRBD1 (5 bases). Trimming pared 7 bases from V and 4 bases from J, leaving 14 bases between. The germline CDR1 and CDR2 sequences are MDHEN and SYDVKM. This CDR3 has 14 residues. The CDR3 DNA sequence: TGTGCCAGCACCTCGGGGCAGGGTAATCAGCCCCAGCATTTT. Encoded protein: CASTSGQGNQPQHF.

Comment on this clonotype: A much bigger clone sits one base away, suggesting this may be a read error. This chain uses TRBV3-1 with TRBJ2-1, with D unresolved. In germline, CDR1 is LGHDT, CDR2 YNNKEL (reference sequence). CDR3 length equals 12 residues. V lost 0 bases and J 15 bases, leaving 12 bases between the germline ends. The CDR3, as DNA: TGTGCCAGCAGCCAAGATTGGGGTAACAGGTTCTTC. It is translated as CASSQDWGNRFF.

The chain carries TRBV20-1 and TRBJ1-2; D may be TRBD1 (5 bases). Germline values: CDR1 DFQATT, CDR2 SNEGSKA (reference sequence). The CDR3 consists of 14 residues. Trimming cost V 4 bases and J 8 bases, with 20 bases left between them. The CDR3 DNA reads TGCAGTGCTACGGGCGACAGAGAATTTAGCGGCTACACCTTC. Its protein product is CSATGDREFSGYTF.

This clonotype was seen more than once but under ten times. The chain joins TRBV20-1 to TRBJ2-3, with TRBD2 as a possible D gene (6 bases). The germline CDR1 and CDR2 sequences are DFQATT and SNEGSKA (reference sequence). V was cut by 0 bases and J by 6 bases, with 19 bases left in between. The CDR3 covers 16 residues. This CDR3 reads CSAREGRATSSDTQYF. Here the CDR3 DNA reads TGCAGTGCTAGAGAGGGGAGAGCTACTAGCTCGGATACGCAGTATTTT.

There are many counts of this clonotype. The chain employs TRBV5-1 and TRBJ2-7; 8 nucleotides align to TRBD1. From germline, CDR1 is SGHRS and CDR2 YFSETQ. The ends lost 0 bases at V and 2 bases at J; junction bases unmatched: 13. This CDR3 is 18 amino acids long. The CDR3 DNA reads as TGCGCCAGCAGCTTGGTCGCCGGGACAGGCTTTACCACCTACGAGCAGTACTTC. Translation: CASSLVAGTGFTTYEQYF.